These 32 T cell receptor beta chains came from one sample sequenced in a study of T cell responses to AZD1222 COVID-19 vaccine. Repertoires were generated with immunoSEQ multiplex PCR, while TCRdb's copy carries only in-frame clones and drops some. The repertoire holds some 140,000 clones, with 90% as singletons. This material consisted of peripheral blood, taken on day 0 of AZD1222 vaccination. The source is an adult in good health.

V and J are TRBV6-6 and TRBJ1-2, with 7 positions matching TRBD1. The CDR3 is 17 residues long. V was clipped by 6 bases and J by 8 bases; unmatched bases: 21. CDR1 and CDR2 (germline): MNHNY, SVGAGI (reference sequence). The CDR3 sequence is CASRRPLPGQTKGGYTF. The CDR3 region has the DNA TGTGCCAGCAGACGACCCCTGCCGGGACAGACAAAGGGAGGCTACACCTTC.

This sequence joins TRBV3-1 (or the pseudogene TRBV3-2) and TRBJ2-4, with D maybe TRBD2 (6 bases). Trimming shortened V by 5 bases and J by 2 bases, and 22 bases separated the two germline ends. The CDR3 sequence is 18 residues long. Germline V gene sequence: CDR1 LGHDT, CDR2 YNNKEL (reference sequence). The CDR3 is CASSWGRGSWSPKNIQYF. The CDR3 DNA reads as TGTGCCAGCAGCTGGGGCCGGGGGTCCTGGTCCCCCAAAAACATTCAGTACTTC.

This sequence joins TRBV9 and TRBJ1-2; a possible D gene is TRBD1 (5 bases). Between the trimmed V and J ends, which lost 0 bases and 3 bases, there was a span of 9 bases. This CDR3 is built from 14 residues. Per the germline V gene, CDR1 is SGDLS and CDR2 is YYNGEE. The CDR3 protein is CASSVEVGDYGYTF. The CDR3 DNA reads TGTGCCAGCAGCGTAGAAGTGGGGGACTATGGCTACACCTTC.

This chain links TRBV27 with TRBJ2-3; D possibly uses TRBD1 or TRBD2 (6 bases each). CDR3 length equals 17 residues. V lost 6 bases and J 4 bases, leaving 23 bases between the germline ends. Germline CDR1 is MNHEY and CDR2 is SMNVEV (reference sequence). CDR3 sequence: CASSKPLGGRKADTQYF. The CDR3 DNA reads as TGTGCCAGCAGCAAGCCCCTAGGGGGGAGAAAGGCAGATACGCAGTATTTT.

The chain couples TRBV6-2 or TRBV6-3 to TRBJ1-1; D is perhaps TRBD1 (5 bases). There are 16 residues in the CDR3. In germline, CDR1 is MNHEY, CDR2 SVGEGT. V dropped 7 bases and J dropped 0 bases, with 18 bases sitting between them. CDR3 in amino acids: CASIPHPQGLNTEAFF. In DNA form, the CDR3 reads TGTGCCAGCATCCCCCACCCCCAGGGATTGAACACTGAAGCTTTCTTT.

J is TRBJ1-3 and V is TRBV11-2; the D is unclear. The germline CDR1 and CDR2 sequences are SGHAT and FQNNGV. Trimming cost V 6 bases and J 4 bases, with 22 bases left between them. The CDR3 has 17 residues. The CDR3 nucleotides read TGTGCCAGCAGTTGGACCCTCGGACGGACGAGAGGAAACACCATATATTTT. Translated, it gives CASSWTLGRTRGNTIYF.

This clone appeared a single time. J is TRBJ2-7 and V is TRBV4-2, with 7 bases matching TRBD2. With V trimmed by 4 bases and J by 4 bases, 13 bases remained unmatched. This CDR3 has 16 residues. Germline V gene data show CDR1 as LGHNA and CDR2 as YNFKEQ. The CDR3 sequence: CASSPLSLEGGYEQYF. CDR3 DNA: TGTGCCAGCAGCCCCTTATCCCTCGAGGGAGGGTACGAGCAGTACTTC.

Remarks on this clone: The sample carries other DNA sequences with the same CDR3. The rearrangement links TRBV19 to TRBJ1-1; possible D gene TRBD1, 6 bases. This CDR3 comprises 12 residues. Germline assignment: CDR1 LNHDA and CDR2 SQIVND (reference sequence). With 3 bases removed from V and 4 bases from J, the gap between germline ends came to 6 bases. The CDR3 protein is CASSIRGTEAFF. The CDR3 DNA is TGTGCCAGTAGTATCAGGGGCACTGAAGCTTTCTTT. The entire variable domain, with the rest obtained from reference TRBV19 and TRBJ1-1, is as follows: DGGITQSPKYLFRKEGQNVTLSCEQNLNHDAMYWYRQDPGQGLRLIYYSQIVNDFQKGDIAEGYSVSREKKESFPLTVTSAQKNPTAFYLCASSIRGTEAFFGQGTRLTVV.

The chain uses TRBV28 and TRBJ2-7; D possibly corresponds to TRBD1 (5 bases). Trimming left V 6 bases short and J 3 bases short, with 15 bases between. This CDR3 comprises 14 residues. The germline gives CDR1 MDHEN, CDR2 SYDVKM. CDR3 sequence (DNA): TGTGCCAGCAGCCTCTCAGACAGAAACTACGAGCAGTACTTC. Translating gives CASSLSDRNYEQYF.

The chain links TRBV28 to TRBJ2-7; 8 positions match TRBD2. The CDR3 has 15 amino acids. Germline CDR1 is MDHEN and CDR2 is SYDVKM. V lost 4 bases to trimming and J lost 7 bases; unmatched junction nucleotides: 12. The CDR3 sequence is CASSSTSGLRREQYF. CDR3 nucleotides: TGTGCCAGCAGTTCCACTAGCGGATTAAGAAGGGAGCAGTACTTC.

The gene calls are TRBV5-6 and TRBJ1-3; D ambiguous. V shed 0 bases and J shed 1 base, with 8 bases lying between them. This CDR3 contains 15 residues. In germline, CDR1 is SGHDT, CDR2 YYEEEE. The CDR3 protein is CASSLARFSGNTIYF. CDR3 in DNA: TGTGCCAGCAGCTTGGCAAGGTTTTCTGGAAACACCATATATTTT. Using reference TRBV5-6 and TRBJ1-3 for the parts outside the CDR3, the full variable domain is DAGVTQSPTHLIKTRGQQVTLRCSPKSGHDTVSWYQQALGQGPQFIFQYYEEEERQRGNFPDRFSGHQFPNYSSELNVNALLLGDSALYLCASSLARFSGNTIYFGEGSWLTVV.

This chain connects TRBV12-5 to TRBJ2-1; the match to TRBD2 covers 13 bases. Per germline, CDR1 LGHNT and CDR2 FRNRAP. With V trimmed by 3 bases and J by 6 bases, 5 bases remained unmatched. The CDR3 has 16 amino acids. As DNA, the CDR3 is TGTGCTAGTGGTTTCACCGGACTAGCGGGAGTCAATGAGCAGTTCTTC. Encoded protein: CASGFTGLAGVNEQFF.

The chain combines TRBV29-1 with TRBJ2-3, with 12 bases identical to TRBD1. Germline CDR1 SQVTM, CDR2 ANQGSEA. The CDR3 covers 15 residues. The V gene end was trimmed by 6 bases and the J gene end by 4 bases; junction bases not matched to a gene: 8. Here the CDR3 reads CSVLGQGARADTQYF. The CDR3 DNA sequence: TGCAGCGTGTTGGGACAGGGGGCGCGAGCAGATACGCAGTATTTT.

V gene TRBV5-1 combines with J gene TRBJ1-5; 7 bases map to TRBD1. The CDR3 loop spans 15 amino acids. CDR1 and CDR2 from the germline V gene are SGHRS and YFSETQ. After removal of 2 bases from V and 0 bases from J, the junction contained 2 bases not matched to a gene. The CDR3 region is CASSFAGGSNQPQHF. The DNA of the CDR3 is TGCGCCAGCAGCTTTGCAGGGGGTAGCAATCAGCCCCAGCATTTT.

This chain uses TRBV7-2 with TRBJ1-2, with D tentatively TRBD1 (6 bases). The V end was cut by 5 bases, the J end by 2 bases, with 12 bases between. The CDR3 runs 14 residues. In germline, CDR1 is SGHTA, CDR2 FQGNSA. The CDR3 loop reads CASSPDSFNYGYTF. The CDR3 region has the DNA TGTGCCAGCAGCCCGGACAGCTTCAACTATGGCTACACCTTC.

The J gene is TRBJ1-1, the V gene TRBV7-9; weak D call: TRBD1 (6 bases). The CDR3 is 14 amino acids. Germline V CDR1 and CDR2: SEHNR, FQNEAQ (reference sequence). Trimming removed 8 bases at V and 3 bases at J, with 16 bases between. CDR3 loop: CASGQPAPDTEAFF. As DNA, the CDR3 is TGTGCCAGCGGACAGCCCGCCCCGGACACTGAAGCTTTCTTT. The entire variable domain, with the rest obtained from reference TRBV7-9 and TRBJ1-1, is as follows: DTGVSQNPRHKITKRGQNVTFRCDPISEHNRLYWYRQTLGQGPEFLTYFQNEAQLEKSRLLSDRFSAERPKGSFSTLEIQRTEQGDSAMYLCASGQPAPDTEAFFGQGTRLTVV.

The J gene is TRBJ2-5, the V gene TRBV19, with D possibly being TRBD2 (6 bases). Germline V gives CDR1 LNHDA, CDR2 SQIVND (reference sequence). This CDR3 spans 12 amino acids. The V and J ends lost 4 bases and 4 bases respectively, with 7 bases between them. CDR3 loop: CASSRRGETQYF. CDR3 nucleotides: TGTGCCAGTAGTAGGAGGGGAGAGACCCAGTACTTC.

The chain employs TRBV6-2 or TRBV6-3 and TRBJ1-1, with D possibly matching TRBD1 (5 bases). The V gene lost 0 bases and the J gene lost 4 bases, with 9 bases spanning the gap. The CDR3 loop spans 14 amino acids. Germline CDR1 MNHEY, CDR2 SVGEGT. CDR3 protein: CASSYSGGFTEAFF. The CDR3 bases are TGTGCCAGCAGTTACTCTGGGGGGTTCACTGAAGCTTTCTTT.

The rearrangement links TRBV5-1 to TRBJ2-3; 7 bases are shared with TRBD2. The length of the CDR3 is 16 residues. The ends lost 4 bases at V and 4 bases at J; junction bases unmatched: 12. Germline V gene lookup returns CDR1 SGHRS and CDR2 YFSETQ. In DNA, the CDR3 is TGCGCCAGCAGCCCCGGACTAAGCGGGATAGCAGATACGCAGTATTTT. Translated: CASSPGLSGIADTQYF.

The CDR3: CASRDSWGVNTEAFF. CDR3 sequence (DNA): TGCGCCAGCAGGGACAGCTGGGGGGTGAACACTGAAGCTTTCTTT. The V gene is TRBV10-2, the J gene TRBJ1-1, with TRBD1 as a possible D gene (6 bases). Trimming left V 6 bases short and J 0 bases short, with 14 bases between. Germline-derived CDR1 and CDR2 are WSHSY and SAAADI. The CDR3 is 15 residues long.

The chain combines TRBV3-1 (or the pseudogene TRBV3-2) with TRBJ1-5, with D hard to call. V dropped 5 bases and J dropped 0 bases, with 20 bases sitting between them. This CDR3 has 18 amino acids. Germline CDR1 is LGHDT and CDR2 is YNNKEL (reference sequence). The CDR3 here is CASSSLRCGVYSNQPQHF. The CDR3 coding sequence is TGTGCCAGCAGCTCCCTCAGATGCGGGGTCTATAGCAATCAGCCCCAGCATTTT.

The V call is TRBV2, the J call TRBJ1-2, with a possible D match to TRBD1 (5 bases). This CDR3 has 15 residues. V lost 0 bases, J lost 8 bases, and 16 bases lay in between. Germline values: CDR1 SNHLY, CDR2 FYNNEI. CDR3: CASSEALGQVVGYTF. The DNA for the CDR3 is TGTGCCAGCAGTGAAGCGCTGGGGCAGGTAGTGGGCTACACCTTC.

V and J are TRBV6-1 and TRBJ2-2; 12 bases map to TRBD1. Trimming cost V 3 bases and J 6 bases; bases outside gene matches: 2. This CDR3 is 15 amino acids long. Germline CDR1 reads MNHNS; CDR2 reads SASEGT. Here the CDR3 reads CASSEGTGGAGELFF. The CDR3 DNA reads TGTGCCAGCAGTGAGGGGACAGGGGGCGCCGGGGAGCTGTTTTTT.

The gene calls are TRBV5-1 and TRBJ1-6, with TRBD1 identical over 9 bases. Germline V gene sequence: CDR1 SGHRS, CDR2 YFSETQ. The V segment lost 3 bases and the J segment 6 bases; nucleotides outside the gene matches: 4. This CDR3 is built from 15 residues. CDR3 DNA: TGCGCCAGCAGCTCACAGGGACAGGGTAATTCACCCCTCCACTTT. Translated, it gives CASSSQGQGNSPLHF.

A single count supports this clone. This chain joins TRBV29-1 and TRBJ1-2; D remains unclear. The germline gives CDR1 SQVTM, CDR2 ANQGSEA. Trimming cost V 0 bases and J 3 bases, with 14 bases left between them. The CDR3 covers 15 residues. The CDR3 coding sequence is TGCAGCGTTGAAGATCTTCGGGGATTTCACTATGGCTACACCTTC. It translates to CSVEDLRGFHYGYTF.

There are a few counts of this clone. This rearrangement joins TRBV18 to TRBJ1-1; TRBD1 is a possible D gene (6 bases). CDR1 KGHSH and CDR2 LQKENI come from the germline V gene. The CDR3 covers 15 residues. V shed 0 bases and J shed 1 base, with 9 bases lying between them. CDR3 amino acids: CASSPPGGQNTEAFF. The CDR3 DNA reads TGTGCCAGCTCACCACCTGGGGGGCAGAACACTGAAGCTTTCTTT. The full variable domain, completed using reference TRBV18 and TRBJ1-1, is NAGVMQNPRHLVRRRGQEARLRCSPMKGHSHVYWYRQLPEEGLKFMVYLQKENIIDESGMPKERFSAEFPKEGPSILRIQQVVRGDSAAYFCASSPPGGQNTEAFFGQGTRLTVV.

This rearrangement joins TRBV29-1 to TRBJ1-6; TRBD1 agrees at 9 bases. The CDR3 has 13 amino acids. V lost 7 bases and J lost 7; bases outside the gene matches: 5. Germline V gene lookup returns CDR1 SQVTM and CDR2 ANQGSEA. The CDR3 DNA reads TGCAGCGCCGGACAGGGGCTAAATTCACCCCTCCACTTT. This encodes CSAGQGLNSPLHF.

V is TRBV10-2 and J is TRBJ2-7; 7 nucleotides line up with TRBD1. Germline CDR1 WSHSY, CDR2 SAAADI. With V trimmed by 6 bases and J by 2 bases, 7 bases remained unmatched. The CDR3 is made up of 14 amino acids. CDR3 amino acids: CASRRTGTAYEQYF. The CDR3 DNA is TGCGCCAGCAGGAGAACCGGGACAGCCTACGAGCAGTACTTC.

This rearrangement joins TRBV4-1 to TRBJ2-1; tentatively, D is TRBD1 (6 bases). The V gene lost 1 base and the J gene lost 7 bases, with 11 bases spanning the gap. Looked up from germline, CDR1 is MGHRA and CDR2 is YSYEKL. This CDR3 spans 14 amino acids. In DNA form, the CDR3 reads TGCGCCAGCAGCCAAGCCCAGGGGTGGAATGAGCAGTTCTTC. This translates into CASSQAQGWNEQFF.

V is TRBV6-1 and J is TRBJ2-2, with D hard to call. Trimming left V 1 base short and J 0 bases short, with 6 bases between. Germline CDR1 reads MNHNS; CDR2 reads SASEGT. This CDR3 is 15 amino acids long. CDR3 loop: CASSEVTPNTGELFF. The CDR3 region has the DNA TGTGCCAGCAGTGAAGTGACACCGAACACCGGGGAGCTGTTTTTT.

The chain recombines TRBV7-3 with TRBJ1-2; 7 bases match TRBD1. CDR1 and CDR2 (germline): SGHTA, FQGTGA. V shed 1 base and J 0 bases; nucleotides not matched to a gene: 11. This CDR3 is built from 18 residues. CDR3 in DNA: TGTGCCAGCAGCTTAAGGGCCTCCGGGACAGCACCTAACTATGGCTACACCTTC. Its translation is CASSLRASGTAPNYGYTF.

The chain uses TRBV4-3 and TRBJ1-3; D gene uncertain. Trimming removed 0 bases at V and 0 bases at J, with 6 bases between. Per the germline V gene, CDR1 is LGHNA and CDR2 is YSLEER. This CDR3 has 15 amino acids. CDR3 DNA: TGCGCCAGCAGCCAAGATCTGGGCTCTGGAAACACCATATATTTT. Translated: CASSQDLGSGNTIYF.